The clone carrying this T cell receptor (beta chain) has only one observation. This sample is drawn from a study of blood T cell repertoires in COVID-19. Assay used: immunoSEQ multiplex PCR; TCRdb lists only in-frame clones, some missing. The sample contains roughly 250,000 clones, about 83% of which appear only once. From germline, CDR1 is SGHRS and CDR2 YFSETQ. The V gene lost 1 base and the J gene lost 3 bases, with 19 bases spanning the gap. The CDR3 extends over 17 amino acids. The sample taken for sequencing was peripheral blood. This sequence originates from a human donor in a cohort sampled during active COVID-19. V is TRBV5-1 and J is TRBJ2-5, with TRBD1 as a possible D gene (7 bases). Written as DNA, the CDR3 is TGCGCCAGCAGCTTGTCCCCACGGGGGACAGTGGAAGAGACCCAGTACTTC. It translates to CASSLSPRGTVEETQYF.